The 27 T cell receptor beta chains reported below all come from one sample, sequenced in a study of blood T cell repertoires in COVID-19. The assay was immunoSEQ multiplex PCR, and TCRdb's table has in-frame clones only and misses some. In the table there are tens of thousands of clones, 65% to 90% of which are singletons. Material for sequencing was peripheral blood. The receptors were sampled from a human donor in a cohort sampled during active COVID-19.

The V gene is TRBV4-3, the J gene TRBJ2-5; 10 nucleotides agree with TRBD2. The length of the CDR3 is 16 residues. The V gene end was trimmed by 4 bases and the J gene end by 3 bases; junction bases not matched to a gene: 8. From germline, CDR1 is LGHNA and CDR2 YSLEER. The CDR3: CASSPQGLAGEETQYF. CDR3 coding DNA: TGCGCCAGCAGCCCACAAGGGCTAGCGGGGGAAGAGACCCAGTACTTC.

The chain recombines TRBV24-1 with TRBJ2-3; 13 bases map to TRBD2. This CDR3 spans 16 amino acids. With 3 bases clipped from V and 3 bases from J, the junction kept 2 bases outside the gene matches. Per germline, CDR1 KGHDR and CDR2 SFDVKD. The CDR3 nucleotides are TGTGCCACCAGTGATCTGACTAGCGGGGGGACAGATACGCAGTATTTT. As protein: CATSDLTSGGTDTQYF.

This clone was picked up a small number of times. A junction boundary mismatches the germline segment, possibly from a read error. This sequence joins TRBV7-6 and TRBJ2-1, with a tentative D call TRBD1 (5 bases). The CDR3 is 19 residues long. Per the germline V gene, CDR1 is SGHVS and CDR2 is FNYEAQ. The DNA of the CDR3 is TGTGCCAGCAGCTTAGCGTCCTCGTCCAGGGTGGCCTCCTCCAATGAGCAGTTCTTC. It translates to CASSLASSSRVASSNEQFF.

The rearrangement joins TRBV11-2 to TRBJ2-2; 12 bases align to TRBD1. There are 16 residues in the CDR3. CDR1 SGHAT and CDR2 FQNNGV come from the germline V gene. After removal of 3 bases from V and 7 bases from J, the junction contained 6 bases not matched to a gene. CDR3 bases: TGTGCCAGCAGCTTCCGGGACAGGGGGCGAAGCGGGGAGCTGTTTTTT. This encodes CASSFRDRGRSGELFF.

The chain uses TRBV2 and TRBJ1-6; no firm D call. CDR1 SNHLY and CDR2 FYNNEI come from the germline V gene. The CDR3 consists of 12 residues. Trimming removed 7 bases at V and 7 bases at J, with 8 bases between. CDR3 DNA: TGTGCCAGCAAGGCGGAGAATTCACCCCTCCACTTT. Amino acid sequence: CASKAENSPLHF.

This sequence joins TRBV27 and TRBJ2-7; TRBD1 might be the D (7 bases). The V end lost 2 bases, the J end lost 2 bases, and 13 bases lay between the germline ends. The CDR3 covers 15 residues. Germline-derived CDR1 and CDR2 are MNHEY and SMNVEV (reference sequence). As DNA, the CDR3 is TGTGCCAGCAGTTTAGAGGCAGGGGGGACCTACGAGCAGTACTTC. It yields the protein CASSLEAGGTYEQYF.

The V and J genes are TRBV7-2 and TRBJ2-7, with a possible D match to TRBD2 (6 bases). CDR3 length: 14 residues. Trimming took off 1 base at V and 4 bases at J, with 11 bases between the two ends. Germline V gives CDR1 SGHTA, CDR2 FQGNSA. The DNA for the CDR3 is TGTGCCAGCAGCTTAGGCGGGGCCGTATACGAGCAGTACTTC. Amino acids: CASSLGGAVYEQYF.

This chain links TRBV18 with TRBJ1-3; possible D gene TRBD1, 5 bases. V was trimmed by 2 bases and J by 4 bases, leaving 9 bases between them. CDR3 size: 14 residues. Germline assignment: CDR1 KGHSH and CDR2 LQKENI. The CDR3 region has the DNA TGTGCCAGCTCACCAAACAGGTCCGGAAACACCATATATTTT. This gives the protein CASSPNRSGNTIYF.

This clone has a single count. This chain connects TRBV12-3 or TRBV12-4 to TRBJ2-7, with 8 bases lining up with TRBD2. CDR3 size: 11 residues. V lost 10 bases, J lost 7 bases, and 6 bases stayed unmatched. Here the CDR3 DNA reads TGTGCCACCGGGACTAGGGGGGAGCAGTACTTC. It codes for CATGTRGEQYF.

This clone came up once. The CDR3 here is CASSDRDRPAGYGYTF. CDR3 sequence (DNA): TGTGCCAGCAGTGACCGGGACAGGCCAGCAGGCTATGGCTACACCTTC. The chain uses TRBV27 and TRBJ1-2, with TRBD1 identical over 8 bases. The CDR3 consists of 16 residues. V dropped 5 bases and J dropped 4; count of bases not matched to a gene: 12. CDR1 is MNHEY, CDR2 SMNVEV, per germline (reference sequence).

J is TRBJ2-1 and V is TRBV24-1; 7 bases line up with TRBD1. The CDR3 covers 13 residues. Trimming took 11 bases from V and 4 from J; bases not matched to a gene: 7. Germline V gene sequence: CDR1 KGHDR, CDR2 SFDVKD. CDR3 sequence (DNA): TGTGCCATCGGGACAGCTAATTACAATGAGCAGTTCTTC. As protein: CAIGTANYNEQFF.

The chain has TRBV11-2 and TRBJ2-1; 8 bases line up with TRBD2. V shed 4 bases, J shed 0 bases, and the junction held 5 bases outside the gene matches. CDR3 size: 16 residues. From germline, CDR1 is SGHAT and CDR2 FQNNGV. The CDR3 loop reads CASSSRGDSSYNEQFF. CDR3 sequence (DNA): TGTGCCAGCAGCTCGCGGGGGGATAGCTCCTACAATGAGCAGTTCTTC.

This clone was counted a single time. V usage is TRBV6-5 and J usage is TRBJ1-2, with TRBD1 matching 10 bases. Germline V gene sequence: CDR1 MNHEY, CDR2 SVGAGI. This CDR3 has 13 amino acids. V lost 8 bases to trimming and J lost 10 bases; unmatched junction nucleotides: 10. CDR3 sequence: CASPGQGGSDYTF. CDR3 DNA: TGTGCCAGCCCCGGACAGGGGGGTTCTGACTACACCTTC.

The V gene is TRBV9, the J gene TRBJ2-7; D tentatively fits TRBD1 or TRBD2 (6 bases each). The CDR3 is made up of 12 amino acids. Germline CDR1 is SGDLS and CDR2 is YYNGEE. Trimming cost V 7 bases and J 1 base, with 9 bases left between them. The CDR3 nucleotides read TGTGCCAGCGGCGGGACATCCTACGAGCAGTACTTC. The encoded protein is CASGGTSYEQYF.

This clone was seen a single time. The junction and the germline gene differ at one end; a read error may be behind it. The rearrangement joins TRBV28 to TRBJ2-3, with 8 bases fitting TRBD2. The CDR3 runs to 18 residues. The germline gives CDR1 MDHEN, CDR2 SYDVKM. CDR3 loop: CASRFGLSGAAGTDTQYF. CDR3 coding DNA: TGTGCCAGCCGTTTCGGCCTTAGCGGGGCCGCGGGCACAGATACGCAGTATTTT. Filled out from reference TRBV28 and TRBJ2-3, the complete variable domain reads DVKVTQSSRYLVKRTGEKVFLECVQDMDHENMFWYRQDPGLGLRLIYFSYDVKMKEKGDIPEGYSVSREKKERFSLILESASTNQTSMYLCASRFGLSGAAGTDTQYFGPGTRLTVL.

CDR3 sequence reads: CASSSLGGGSYEQYF. The DNA of the CDR3 is TGCGCCAGCAGCTCGCTCGGGGGGGGTTCCTACGAGCAGTACTTC. The rearrangement links TRBV5-1 to TRBJ2-7; TRBD2 aligns across 8 bases. The CDR3 spans 15 residues. Unmatched junction bases numbered 6, after V lost 3 bases and J lost 1 base. Looked up from germline, CDR1 is SGHRS and CDR2 is YFSETQ.

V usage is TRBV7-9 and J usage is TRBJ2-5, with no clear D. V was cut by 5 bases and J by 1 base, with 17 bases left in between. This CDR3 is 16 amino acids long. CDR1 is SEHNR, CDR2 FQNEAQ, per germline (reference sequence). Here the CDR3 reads CASSERMRSLQETQYF. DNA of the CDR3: TGTGCCAGCAGCGAACGTATGAGAAGTCTCCAAGAGACCCAGTACTTC.

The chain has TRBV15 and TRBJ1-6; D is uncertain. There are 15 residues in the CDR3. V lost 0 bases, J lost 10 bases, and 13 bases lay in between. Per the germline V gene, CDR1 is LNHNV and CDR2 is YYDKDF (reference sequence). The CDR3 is CATSRERAGRSPLHF. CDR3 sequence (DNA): TGTGCCACCAGCAGAGAAAGGGCGGGTAGGTCACCCCTCCACTTT. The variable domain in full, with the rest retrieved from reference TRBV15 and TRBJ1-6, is DAMVIQNPRYQVTQFGKPVTLSCSQTLNHNVMYWYQQKSSQAPKLLFHYYDKDFNNEADTPDNFQSRRPNTSFCFLDIRSPGLGDTAMYLCATSRERAGRSPLHFGNGTRLTVT.

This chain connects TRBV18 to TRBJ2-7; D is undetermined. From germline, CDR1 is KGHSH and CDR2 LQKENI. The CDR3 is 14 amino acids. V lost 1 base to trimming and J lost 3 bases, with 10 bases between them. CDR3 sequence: CASSPQDSGYEQYF. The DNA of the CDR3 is TGTGCCAGCTCACCACAGGATTCGGGCTACGAGCAGTACTTC. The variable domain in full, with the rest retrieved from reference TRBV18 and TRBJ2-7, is NAGVMQNPRHLVRRRGQEARLRCSPMKGHSHVYWYRQLPEEGLKFMVYLQKENIIDESGMPKERFSAEFPKEGPSILRIQQVVRGDSAAYFCASSPQDSGYEQYFGPGTRLTVT.

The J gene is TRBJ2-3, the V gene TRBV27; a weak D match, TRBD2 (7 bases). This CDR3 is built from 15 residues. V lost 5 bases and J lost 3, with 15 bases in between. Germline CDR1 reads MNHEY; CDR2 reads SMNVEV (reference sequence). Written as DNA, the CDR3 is TGTGCCAGCAGTCTAAGGGGGGGTATTACAGATACGCAGTATTTT. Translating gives CASSLRGGITDTQYF.

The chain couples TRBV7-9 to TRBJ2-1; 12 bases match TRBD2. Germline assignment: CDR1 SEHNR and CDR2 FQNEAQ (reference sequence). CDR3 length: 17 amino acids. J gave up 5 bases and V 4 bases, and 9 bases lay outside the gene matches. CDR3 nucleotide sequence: TGTGCCAGCAGCTACCTAGCGGGGGGGCGATTTGACAATGAGCAGTTCTTC. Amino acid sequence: CASSYLAGGRFDNEQFF.

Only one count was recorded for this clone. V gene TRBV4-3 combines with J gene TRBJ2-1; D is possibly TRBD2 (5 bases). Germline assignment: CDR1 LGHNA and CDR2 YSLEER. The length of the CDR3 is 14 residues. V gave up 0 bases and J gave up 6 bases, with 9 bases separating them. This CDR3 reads CASSQDSGFNEQFF. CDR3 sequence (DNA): TGCGCCAGCAGCCAAGATTCGGGGTTCAATGAGCAGTTCTTC.

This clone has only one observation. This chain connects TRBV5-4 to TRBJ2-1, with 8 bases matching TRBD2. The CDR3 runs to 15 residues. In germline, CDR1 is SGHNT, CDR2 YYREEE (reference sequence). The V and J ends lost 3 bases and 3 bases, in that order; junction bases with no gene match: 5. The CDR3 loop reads CASSSRGGLYNEQFF. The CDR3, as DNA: TGTGCCAGCAGCTCTCGGGGGGGGCTCTACAATGAGCAGTTCTTC.

As DNA, the CDR3 is TGCGCCAGCAGCCAAGGACTGAGGTGGGACAACTACGAGCAGTACTTC. Translated: CASSQGLRWDNYEQYF. The rearrangement uses TRBV4-1 and TRBJ2-7, with D maybe TRBD1 (6 bases). CDR3 length: 16 residues. Germline-derived CDR1 and CDR2 are MGHRA and YSYEKL. Between the trimmed V and J ends, which lost 1 base and 3 bases, there was a span of 16 bases.

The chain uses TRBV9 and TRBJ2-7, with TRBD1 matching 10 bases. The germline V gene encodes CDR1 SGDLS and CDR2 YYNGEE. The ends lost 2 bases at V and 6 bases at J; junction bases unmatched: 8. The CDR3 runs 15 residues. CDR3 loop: CASSVLDRGLGEQYF. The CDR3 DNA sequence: TGTGCCAGCAGCGTCCTCGACAGGGGGCTTGGCGAGCAGTACTTC.

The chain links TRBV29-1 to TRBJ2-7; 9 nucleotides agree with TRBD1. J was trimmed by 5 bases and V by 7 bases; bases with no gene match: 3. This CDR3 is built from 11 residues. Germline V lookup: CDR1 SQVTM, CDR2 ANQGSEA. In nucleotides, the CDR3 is TGCAGCGCCAGGACAGGGGACGAGCAGTACTTC. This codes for CSARTGDEQYF.

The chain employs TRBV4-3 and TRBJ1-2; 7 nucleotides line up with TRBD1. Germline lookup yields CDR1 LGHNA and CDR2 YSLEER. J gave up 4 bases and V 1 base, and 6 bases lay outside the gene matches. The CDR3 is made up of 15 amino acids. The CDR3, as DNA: TGCGCCAGCAGCCAAGGACAGGGATCATTCTATGGCTACACCTTC. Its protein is CASSQGQGSFYGYTF.